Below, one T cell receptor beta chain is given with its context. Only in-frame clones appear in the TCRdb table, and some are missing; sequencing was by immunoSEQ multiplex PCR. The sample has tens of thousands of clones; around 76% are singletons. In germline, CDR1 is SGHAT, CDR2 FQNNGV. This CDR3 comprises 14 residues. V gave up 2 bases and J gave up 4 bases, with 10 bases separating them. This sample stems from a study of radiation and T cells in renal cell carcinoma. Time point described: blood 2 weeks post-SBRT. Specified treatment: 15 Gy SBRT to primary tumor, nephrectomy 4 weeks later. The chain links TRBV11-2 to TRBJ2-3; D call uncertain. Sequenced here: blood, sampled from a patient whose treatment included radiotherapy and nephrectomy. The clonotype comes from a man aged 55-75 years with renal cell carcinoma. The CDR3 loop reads CASSLTHGADTQYF. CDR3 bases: TGTGCCAGCAGCTTAACTCACGGAGCAGATACGCAGTATTTT.